This paragraph reports one T cell receptor (beta chain). The data were obtained in a study of blood T cell repertoires in COVID-19. In the study overall: The United States, Italy and Spain were the sources of the acute and convalescent COVID-19 samples.

The CDR3 is 19 amino acids. In germline, CDR1 is MNHEY, CDR2 SMNVEV (reference sequence). Trimming took 3 bases from V and 0 from J, leaving 20 bases between them. Original processing methods: Quantification of nucleated cells was approximated via reference gene primer amplification. Profiled with immunoSEQ multiplex PCR; TCRdb holds only in-frame clones, not every one. Clone size and the V and J calls come from that table; the DNA yielded D and trimming. The repertoire holds 250,000 to 300,000 clones, with over 65% as singletons. Specimen: peripheral blood. The chain joins TRBV27 to TRBJ1-4, with D perhaps matching TRBD1 (6 bases). The source is a man aged 55-75 years who had recovered from COVID-19. In nucleotides, the CDR3 is TGTGCCAGCAGTTTTTTCTACACAGGGATGGAAGCAACTAATGAAAAACTGTTTTTT. Its translation: CASSFFYTGMEATNEKLFF.